The 28 T cell receptor beta chains listed next were all sequenced from one sample in a study of metastatic and nonmetastatic thyroid tumors. With MiXCR, TCRdb called clones anew from the PCR reads. In the table there are approximately 26,000 clones, 25% to 30% of which are singletons. Before thyroid surgery, none of the patients had received any treatment. Input material: blood. These receptors were taken from a female donor with papillary thyroid cancer or a benign thyroid nodule (not recorded which). Some clones in this sample may be carry-over from other donors' samples.

This chain uses TRBV12-3 or TRBV12-4 with TRBJ2-7, with a weak D call TRBD1 (5 bases). The CDR3 is 12 residues long. Trimming removed 5 bases from V and 4 bases from J, with 9 bases in between. For the CDR3, the DNA is TGTGCCAGCAGTCCGGACATTTACGAGCAGTACTTC. Protein product: CASSPDIYEQYF.

This clone occurred many times. V usage is TRBV9 and J usage is TRBJ1-3; the D gene is possibly TRBD1 (5 bases). The germline V gene has CDR1 SGDLS and CDR2 YYNGEE. There are 16 residues in the CDR3. Trimming took off 0 bases at V and 2 bases at J, with 12 bases between the two ends. CDR3 amino acids: CASSVGGETAGNTIYF. CDR3 DNA: TGTGCCAGCAGCGTAGGCGGGGAGACAGCTGGAAACACCATATATTTT.

This clone was seen only once. The chain has TRBV5-1 and TRBJ1-2; 7 bases align to TRBD1. This CDR3 region has 15 residues. J gave up 8 bases and V 4 bases, and 14 bases lay outside the gene matches. CDR1 and CDR2 (germline): SGHRS, YFSETQ. The CDR3 here is CASSPYSQGTQGYTF. Written as DNA, the CDR3 is TGCGCCAGCAGCCCCTACTCACAGGGGACGCAAGGCTACACCTTC.

This clone rates as medium-sized (0.01 to 0.1%). The chain's CDR3 is CASSFTGTDDTEAFF. The CDR3 nucleotides are TGTGCCAGCAGTTTTACCGGGACAGACGACACTGAAGCTTTCTTT. The J gene is TRBJ1-1, the V gene TRBV28, with TRBD1 matching 7 bases. The CDR3 sequence is 15 residues long. Per the germline V gene, CDR1 is MDHEN and CDR2 is SYDVKM. The trim removed 3 bases at V and 3 bases at J, leaving 7 bases unmatched.

This chain uses TRBV6-2 or TRBV6-3 with TRBJ2-6; D unclear. This CDR3 has 15 residues. Germline V gene sequence: CDR1 MNHEY, CDR2 SVGEGT. Trimming left V 7 bases short and J 4 bases short, with 14 bases between. The CDR3 DNA reads TGTGCCAGCATTCCCCTTGGTGGAGGGGCCAACGTCCTGACTTTC. Protein: CASIPLGGGANVLTF.

This clone was seen only a few times. This sequence joins TRBV12-3 or TRBV12-4 and TRBJ2-2, with 11 bases identical to TRBD1. The CDR3 has 17 amino acids. V gave up 3 bases and J gave up 1 base; unmatched junction bases: 4. CDR3 protein: CASSFPGQGVNTGELFF. The CDR3 nucleotides read TGTGCCAGCAGTTTCCCGGGACAGGGGGTGAACACCGGGGAGCTGTTTTTT.

This clone was seen many times. This chain joins TRBV30 and TRBJ2-1; D remains unclear. Germline loops: CDR1 GTSNPN, CDR2 SVGIG (reference sequence). V was pared by 4 bases and J by 0 bases, with 13 bases between. The CDR3 has 15 amino acids. This chain's CDR3 is CAWNPISSSYNEQFF. The CDR3 bases are TGTGCCTGGAACCCGATATCTAGCTCCTACAATGAGCAGTTCTTC.

Ten or more counts support this clone. The V gene is TRBV9, the J gene TRBJ2-5; the D is unclear. V lost 0 bases and J lost 0, with 6 bases in between. CDR1 SGDLS and CDR2 YYNGEE come from the germline V gene. The CDR3 extends over 14 amino acids. In DNA form, the CDR3 reads TGTGCCAGCAGCGTAGGGGCGTACCAAGAGACCCAGTACTTC. Its translation is CASSVGAYQETQYF.

The table lists this clone with many counts. This sequence joins TRBV4-2 and TRBJ2-1; TRBD2 matches 8 bases. Germline lookup yields CDR1 LGHNA and CDR2 YNFKEQ. The V segment lost 4 bases and the J segment 0 bases; nucleotides outside the gene matches: 8. The CDR3 loop spans 17 amino acids. CDR3 protein: CASSPSSGRLSYNEQFF. The CDR3, as DNA: TGTGCCAGCAGCCCTTCTAGCGGGCGACTCTCCTACAATGAGCAGTTCTTC.

V gene TRBV11-3 combines with J gene TRBJ2-5; TRBD2 aligns across 13 bases. The J call may be incorrect, as the DNA end agrees better with TRBJ2-1. This CDR3 is built from 17 residues. From germline, CDR1 is SGHNT and CDR2 YENEEA. The CDR3: CASSFKLAGGFGDEQFF. Here the CDR3 DNA reads TGTGCCAGCAGCTTCAAACTAGCGGGAGGGTTCGGCGATGAGCAGTTCTTC.

This clone was counted ten times or more. The rearrangement links TRBV5-6 to TRBJ1-1; D is unresolved. This CDR3 has 12 residues. V was pared by 4 bases and J by 0 bases, with 4 bases between. The germline V gene encodes CDR1 SGHDT and CDR2 YYEEEE. This CDR3 is CASSVVNTEAFF. The CDR3 region has the DNA TGTGCCAGCAGCGTGGTGAACACTGAAGCTTTCTTT.

By its share, this clone is medium-sized (0.01 to 0.1%). The chain couples TRBV7-9 to TRBJ2-2; weak D call: TRBD1 (5 bases). The ends were cut back, 1 base at V and 0 bases at J, with 9 bases in the middle. The CDR3 has 16 residues. Germline V gene data show CDR1 as SEHNR and CDR2 as FQNEAQ (reference sequence). The CDR3 is CASSLVEGANTGELFF. Here the CDR3 DNA reads TGTGCCAGCAGCTTAGTCGAAGGGGCGAACACCGGGGAGCTGTTTTTT.

This clone was detected many times. The rearrangement links TRBV10-1 to TRBJ2-5; D unclear. Trimming removed 5 bases at V and 0 bases at J, with 16 bases between. CDR3 length: 16 amino acids. Germline CDR1 reads WNHNN; CDR2 reads SYGVQD (reference sequence). The CDR3 sequence is CASSLVGRRYQETQYF. The CDR3 DNA sequence: TGCGCCAGCAGTTTGGTCGGGCGGAGATACCAAGAGACCCAGTACTTC.

This clone has a single count. V gene TRBV20-1 combines with J gene TRBJ1-2; D unresolved. Germline V CDR1 and CDR2: DFQATT, SNEGSKA (reference sequence). The CDR3 extends over 14 amino acids. Trimming stripped 0 bases from V and 7 bases from J, with 15 bases between. CDR3 sequence reads: CSAREEYNSFGYTF. In nucleotides, the CDR3 is TGCAGTGCTAGAGAGGAGTACAACTCATTTGGCTACACCTTC.

The rearrangement uses TRBV12-3 or TRBV12-4 and TRBJ2-7, with D perhaps matching TRBD1 (5 bases). There are 11 residues in the CDR3. V lost 5 bases, J lost 6 bases, and 8 bases lay in between. The CDR3 DNA sequence: TGTGCCAGCAGTCTACAGGCCGAGCAGTACTTC. Translating it yields CASSLQAEQYF.

The CDR3 spells CASGGQANTEAFF. In DNA, the CDR3 is TGTGCCAGTGGGGGACAGGCGAACACTGAAGCTTTCTTT. This rearrangement joins TRBV28 to TRBJ1-1; 8 bases line up with TRBD1. V dropped 9 bases and J dropped 1; count of bases not matched to a gene: 4. CDR3 size: 13 residues. Germline loops: CDR1 MDHEN, CDR2 SYDVKM.

There are many counts of this clone. CDR3 region: CSARDPDGYNEQFF. CDR3 coding DNA: TGCAGTGCTAGAGATCCGGACGGCTACAATGAGCAGTTCTTC. The chain couples TRBV20-1 to TRBJ2-1, with D hard to call. V gave up 0 bases and J gave up 3 bases, with 9 bases separating them. There are 14 residues in the CDR3. Germline CDR1 and CDR2: DFQATT and SNEGSKA (reference sequence).

The chain joins TRBV30 to TRBJ1-1; D call uncertain. From germline, CDR1 is GTSNPN and CDR2 SVGIG (reference sequence). CDR3 length: 13 residues. V was pared by 6 bases and J by 1 base, with 12 bases between. The CDR3 coding sequence is TGTGCCTGTAACGGGCTACCGAACACTGAAGCTTTCTTT. It specifies CACNGLPNTEAFF.

This chain uses TRBV30 with TRBJ1-3; a weak D match, TRBD1 (5 bases). Deletions cut 2 bases from V and 4 bases from J, with 9 bases between. Germline V lookup: CDR1 GTSNPN, CDR2 SVGIG (reference sequence). This CDR3 has 13 amino acids. CDR3 amino acids: CAWSSGYGNTIYF. The CDR3 DNA reads TGTGCCTGGAGTTCAGGGTACGGAAACACCATATATTTT.

The V and J genes are TRBV11-3 and TRBJ2-1; 7 bases are a match to TRBD2. From germline, CDR1 is SGHNT and CDR2 YENEEA. This CDR3 has 17 residues. V dropped 1 base and J dropped 1; count of bases not matched to a gene: 7. The CDR3 region has the DNA TGTGCCAGCAGCTTAGTGTTCCAGCGGGGATCCTACAATGAGCAGTTCTTC. Translated, it gives CASSLVFQRGSYNEQFF.

This clone came up a few times. The chain has TRBV12-3 or TRBV12-4 and TRBJ1-5; no definite D call. The CDR3 runs 14 residues. With 5 bases removed from V and 3 bases from J, the gap between germline ends came to 11 bases. This chain's CDR3 is CASSLGGHNQPQHF. CDR3 coding DNA: TGTGCCAGCAGTCTGGGAGGGCACAATCAGCCCCAGCATTTT.

CDR3: CASSIGGGYEQYF. CDR3 DNA: TGTGCCAGTAGTATAGGGGGCGGTTACGAGCAGTACTTC. The chain employs TRBV19 and TRBJ2-7, with TRBD1 as a possible D gene (5 bases). The CDR3 spans 13 residues. Germline CDR1 is LNHDA and CDR2 is SQIVND (reference sequence). Trimming removed 1 base from V and 4 bases from J, with 8 bases in between.

V and J are TRBV7-3 and TRBJ2-1; TRBD2 aligns across 9 bases. Germline CDR1 reads SGHTA; CDR2 reads FQGTGA. This CDR3 contains 15 residues. V shed 1 base and J 6 bases; nucleotides not matched to a gene: 4. In nucleotides, the CDR3 is TGTGCCAGCAGCTTAATGGGCGGGAGGGCCAATGAGCAGTTCTTC. Protein product: CASSLMGGRANEQFF.

The V and J genes are TRBV19 and TRBJ1-5, with 7 bases fitting TRBD1. Germline-derived CDR1 and CDR2 are LNHDA and SQIVND (reference sequence). Germline trimming cut 6 bases from V and 4 bases from J; bases unmatched to any gene: 3. The CDR3 runs to 13 residues. CDR3: CASSTGANQPQHF. In DNA form, the CDR3 reads TGTGCCAGTAGCACAGGGGCAAATCAGCCCCAGCATTTT.

As to this clone: A much larger clone is a single base away; this may be a read error. The chain combines TRBV18 with TRBJ1-1; D is ambiguous. V was trimmed by 2 bases and J by 3 bases, leaving 10 bases between them. The CDR3 spans 14 residues. Germline lookup yields CDR1 KGHSH and CDR2 LQKENI. CDR3 amino acids: CASSPGHLDTEAFF. The CDR3 DNA reads TGTGCCAGCTCACCAGGCCATCTGGACACTGAAGCTTTCTTT. Looking up the rest from reference TRBV18 and TRBJ1-1 gives the full variable domain: NAGVMQNPRHLVRRRGQEARLRCSPMKGHSHVYWYRQLPEEGLKFMVYLQKENIIDESGMPKERFSAEFPKEGPSILRIQQVVRGDSAAYFCASSPGHLDTEAFFGQGTRLTVV.

The chain has TRBV19 and TRBJ2-1; TRBD2 matches at 8 bases. The germline CDR1 and CDR2 sequences are LNHDA and SQIVND (reference sequence). Trimming took 10 bases from V and 2 from J; bases not matched to a gene: 13. This CDR3 contains 16 residues. As DNA, the CDR3 is TGTGCCACTACCCCTGTAGGGACTAGGGCCTACAATGAGCAGTTCTTC. It encodes CATTPVGTRAYNEQFF.

The chain employs TRBV4-1 and TRBJ1-2; possibly TRBD1 for D (5 bases). The germline V gene encodes CDR1 MGHRA and CDR2 YSYEKL. The CDR3 is 15 amino acids. Trimming removed 0 bases from V and 8 bases from J, with 16 bases in between. The CDR3 loop reads CASSQDLAGRTGYTF. The CDR3 nucleotides are TGCGCCAGCAGCCAAGATCTGGCAGGGCGAACCGGCTACACCTTC.

Comment on this clone: Sequence at one end of the junction differs from germline and may be a read error. The same CDR3 also results from other DNA sequences found in this sample. The V and J genes are TRBV27 and TRBJ2-6, with D maybe TRBD2 (5 bases). The CDR3 is 15 residues long. CDR1 is MNHEY, CDR2 SMNVEV, per germline (reference sequence). The CDR3 nucleotides read TGTGCCAGTAGGACTGTAAGCTCTGGTGCCAACGTCCTGACTTTC. Translation gives CASRTVSSGANVLTF.